Listed below are T cell receptor beta chains from one sample, sequenced in a study of T-cell reconstitution after alpha-beta-depleted transplantation in children. TCRdb re-called the PCR reads with MiXCR, one entry per CDR3 protein. The sample holds about 360,000 distinct CDR3 sequences, 13% seen once. Here the sequenced sample was PBMCs, taken from the stem cell graft. The receptors were gathered from a human donor who donated a stem cell graft to a child with Fanconi anemia. The CDR3 runs from the conserved cysteine through the conserved F or W.

V gene | CDR3 protein
TRBV7-9 | CASSSTLAAADGYTF
TRBV6-1 | CASSIAGPPDTQYF
TRBV10-3 | CAISDVRDNQPQHF
TRBV7-9 | CATMRGRRGFQETQYF
TRBV5-1 | CASSFAAGEETQYF
TRBV15 | CATSRDRGVLGEKLFF
TRBV12-3/TRBV12-4 | CASSGGDRLSSGNTIYF
TRBV7-9 | CASSDRGLAGELFF
TRBV28 | CASSLYSGQGGNQPQHF
TRBV5-5 | CASRLPGAGELFF
TRBV12-3/TRBV12-4 | CASTQVITDTQYF
TRBV7-2 | CASSFPDSGNTIYF
TRBV15 | CATSRDPDSSYTEAFF
TRBV21-1 | CASSKGRWVWSGELFF
TRBV2 | CASSVQRGETDTQYF
TRBV5-1 | CASSPFQGPGLQAAGGELFF
TRBV2 | CASSGRVGTEAFF
TRBV7-9 | CASRASSYNSPLHF
TRBV9 | CASSRDRGLAEAFF
TRBV9 | CASSEGTGWSEQFF
TRBV5-5 | CASSLSRDLVYTEAFF
TRBV7-9 | CASSLDPVLDEQFF
TRBV12-3/TRBV12-4 | CASRLRQAENTGELFF
TRBV30 | CAWSGVGTEAFF